The 11 T cell receptor beta chains given below trace back to one sample, sequenced in a study of cytomegalovirus exposure and HLA in healthy donors. A multiplex PCR was run with 60 Vbeta primers and 13 Jbeta primers. Only in-frame clones appear in the TCRdb table, and some are missing; sequencing was by immunoSEQ multiplex PCR. This sample yields roughly 200,000 clones, of which around 76% are seen a single time; 1.9% belongs to the top ten. The source material was PBMCs. The receptors were sampled from a young man in good health and CMV-seronegative.

The chain is built from TRBV28 and TRBJ2-7; D gene ambiguous. The germline V gene has CDR1 MDHEN and CDR2 SYDVKM. The length of the CDR3 is 13 residues. The chain's CDR3 is CAERSKSSYEQYF. CDR3 sequence (DNA): TGTGCAGAGCGTTCCAAGAGCTCCTACGAGCAGTACTTC.

The rearrangement links TRBV7-3 to TRBJ2-7; 11 bases align to TRBD1. Losses at the gene ends were 5 bases for V and 6 bases for J; bases not matched to a gene: 3. The length of the CDR3 is 13 residues. CDR1 is SGHTA, CDR2 FQGTGA, per germline. The CDR3 DNA sequence: TGTGCCAGCAGCCACGGGACAGGGGGCGAGCAGTACTTC. It is translated as CASSHGTGGEQYF.

The rearrangement links TRBV28 to TRBJ2-1; 7 positions match TRBD1. The CDR3 contains 17 residues. The germline CDR1 and CDR2 sequences are MDHEN and SYDVKM. J lost 0 bases, V lost 5 bases, and 10 bases had no gene match. CDR3 bases: TGTGCCAGCAGTGAAGGCTACAGGGGAAGCTCCTACAATGAGCAGTTCTTC. Translated, it gives CASSEGYRGSSYNEQFF. Looking up the rest from reference TRBV28 and TRBJ2-1 gives the full variable domain: DVKVTQSSRYLVKRTGEKVFLECVQDMDHENMFWYRQDPGLGLRLIYFSYDVKMKEKGDIPEGYSVSREKKERFSLILESASTNQTSMYLCASSEGYRGSSYNEQFFGPGTRLTVL.

The chain joins TRBV25-1 to TRBJ2-1, with D tentatively TRBD2 (6 bases). This CDR3 is 16 amino acids long. Trimming left V 5 bases short and J 5 bases short, with 19 bases between. Germline V gives CDR1 MGHDK, CDR2 SYGVNS. CDR3 amino acids: CASSPEAGYGDNEQFF. CDR3 DNA sequence: TGTGCCAGCAGTCCTGAGGCGGGGTACGGGGACAATGAGCAGTTCTTC. Filled out from reference TRBV25-1 and TRBJ2-1, the complete variable domain reads EADIYQTPRYLVIGTGKKITLECSQTMGHDKMYWYQQDPGMELHLIHYSYGVNSTEKGDLSSESTVSRIRTEHFPLTLESARPSHTSQYLCASSPEAGYGDNEQFFGPGTRLTVL.

This sequence joins TRBV9 and TRBJ2-5, with D possibly matching TRBD2 (6 bases). The V gene lost 0 bases and the J gene lost 2 bases, with 14 bases spanning the gap. The CDR3 sequence is 16 residues long. CDR1 and CDR2 (germline): SGDLS, YYNGEE. CDR3 sequence reads: CASSVAELALQETQYF. The CDR3 DNA reads TGTGCCAGCAGCGTAGCAGAACTAGCATTACAAGAGACCCAGTACTTC. Filled out from reference TRBV9 and TRBJ2-5, the complete variable domain reads DSGVTQTPKHLITATGQRVTLRCSPRSGDLSVYWYQQSLDQGLQFLIQYYNGEERAKGNILERFSAQQFPDLHSELNLSSLELGDSALYFCASSVAELALQETQYFGPGTRLLVL.

The genes are TRBV9 and TRBJ2-7, with 8 bases matching TRBD1. V gave up 4 bases and J gave up 1 base; unmatched junction bases: 10. Germline V gives CDR1 SGDLS, CDR2 YYNGEE. This CDR3 spans 16 amino acids. For the CDR3, the DNA is TGTGCCAGCAGCCCCCGTCCGGGACAGGTATCCTACGAGCAGTACTTC. This sequence encodes CASSPRPGQVSYEQYF.

This clone was observed a few times. The chain combines TRBV29-1 with TRBJ1-1, with D perhaps TRBD1 (5 bases). CDR3 length: 14 residues. Deletions cut 4 bases from V and 0 bases from J, with 12 bases between. The germline V gene encodes CDR1 SQVTM and CDR2 ANQGSEA. The CDR3 nucleotides read TGCAGCGTTGTACGTGGGGGGGTGAACACTGAAGCTTTCTTT. Protein product: CSVVRGGVNTEAFF. The full variable domain, in which reference TRBV29-1 and TRBJ1-1 provide the parts outside the CDR3, is SAVISQKPSRDICQRGTSLTIQCQVDSQVTMMFWYRQQPGQSLTLIATANQGSEATYESGFVIDKFPISRPNLTFSTLTVSNMSPEDSSIYLCSVVRGGVNTEAFFGQGTRLTVV.

V is TRBV5-5 and J is TRBJ2-1; the match to TRBD2 covers 7 bases. The CDR3 consists of 11 residues. Per the germline V gene, CDR1 is SGHKS and CDR2 is YYEKEE (reference sequence). The J segment lost 8 bases and the V segment lost 4 bases, leaving 0 bases of the junction unmatched. The CDR3 nucleotides are TGTGCCAGCAGCGGGAGGGATGAGCAGTTCTTC. It is translated as CASSGRDEQFF.

The CDR3 spells CATSRGRGQFYEQYF. In DNA form, the CDR3 reads TGTGCCACCAGCAGAGGCAGGGGACAGTTCTACGAGCAGTACTTC. The genes are TRBV15 and TRBJ2-7, with 7 bases aligning to TRBD1. CDR3 size: 15 residues. Germline V gene lookup returns CDR1 LNHNV and CDR2 YYDKDF (reference sequence). J lost 3 bases, V lost 1 base, and 6 bases had no gene match.

The J gene is TRBJ2-7, the V gene TRBV19; 10 bases align to TRBD2. Germline V lookup: CDR1 LNHDA, CDR2 SQIVND (reference sequence). This CDR3 region has 17 residues. The junction had 12 bases not matched to a gene; V was cut back by 6 bases and J by 1 base. CDR3 in amino acids: CASSGTSGTLFSYEQYF. The CDR3 nucleotides are TGTGCCAGTAGCGGAACTAGCGGGACCTTGTTTTCCTACGAGCAGTACTTC.

The chain combines TRBV13 with TRBJ2-7; TRBD2 matches 11 bases. Trimming at V came to 3 bases and at J to 0 bases, leaving 4 bases not matched to a gene. CDR1 PRHDT and CDR2 FYEKMQ come from the germline V gene (reference sequence). This CDR3 contains 16 residues. This CDR3 is CASSFLTSGSSYEQYF. In DNA, the CDR3 is TGTGCCAGCAGCTTCCTTACTAGCGGGAGCTCCTACGAGCAGTACTTC.